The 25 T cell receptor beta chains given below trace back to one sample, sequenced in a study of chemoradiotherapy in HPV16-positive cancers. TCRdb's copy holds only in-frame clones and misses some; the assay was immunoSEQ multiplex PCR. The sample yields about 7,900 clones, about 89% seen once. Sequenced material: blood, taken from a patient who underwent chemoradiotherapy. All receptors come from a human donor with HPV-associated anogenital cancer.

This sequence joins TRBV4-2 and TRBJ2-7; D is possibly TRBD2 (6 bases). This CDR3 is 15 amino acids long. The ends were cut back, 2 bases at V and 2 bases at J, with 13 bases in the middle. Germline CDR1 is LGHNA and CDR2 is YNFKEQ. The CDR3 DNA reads TGTGCCAGCAGCCAATCTCAGTCGGGGGCCTACGAGCAGTACTTC. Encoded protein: CASSQSQSGAYEQYF.

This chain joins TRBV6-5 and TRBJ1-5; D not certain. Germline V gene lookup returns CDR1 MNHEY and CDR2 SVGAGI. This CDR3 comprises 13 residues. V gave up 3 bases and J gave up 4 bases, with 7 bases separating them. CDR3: CASSYRWNQPQHF. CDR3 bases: TGTGCCAGCAGTTATCGGTGGAATCAGCCCCAGCATTTT.

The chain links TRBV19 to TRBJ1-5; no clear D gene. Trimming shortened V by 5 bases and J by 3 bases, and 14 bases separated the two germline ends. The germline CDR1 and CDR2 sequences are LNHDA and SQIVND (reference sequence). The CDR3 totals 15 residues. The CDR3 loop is CASSLFSGVNQPQHF. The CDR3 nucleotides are TGTGCCAGTAGTCTATTCTCGGGCGTCAATCAGCCCCAGCATTTT.

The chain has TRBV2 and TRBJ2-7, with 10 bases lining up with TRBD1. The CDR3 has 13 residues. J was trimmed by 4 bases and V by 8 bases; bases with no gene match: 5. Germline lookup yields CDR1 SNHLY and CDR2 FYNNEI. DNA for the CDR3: TGTGCCAGCGACAGGGGGCTTGTTTACGAGCAGTACTTC. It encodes CASDRGLVYEQYF. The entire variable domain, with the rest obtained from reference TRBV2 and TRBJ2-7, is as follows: EPEVTQTPSHQVTQMGQEVILRCVPISNHLYFYWYRQILGQKVEFLVSFYNNEISEKSEIFDDQFSVERPDGSNFTLKIRSTKLEDSAMYFCASDRGLVYEQYFGPGTRLTVT.

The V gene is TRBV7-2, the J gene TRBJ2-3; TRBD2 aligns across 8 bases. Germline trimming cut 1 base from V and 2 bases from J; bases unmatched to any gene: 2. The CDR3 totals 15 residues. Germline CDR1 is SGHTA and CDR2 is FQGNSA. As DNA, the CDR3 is TGTGCCAGCAGCTTAGACGGGAGGGCCACAGATACGCAGTATTTT. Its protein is CASSLDGRATDTQYF.

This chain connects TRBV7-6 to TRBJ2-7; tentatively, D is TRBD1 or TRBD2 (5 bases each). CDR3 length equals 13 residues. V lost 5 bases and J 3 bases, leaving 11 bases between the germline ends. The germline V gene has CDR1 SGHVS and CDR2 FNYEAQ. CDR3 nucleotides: TGTGCCAGCAGCCCCCGAGGGGACTACGAGCAGTACTTC. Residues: CASSPRGDYEQYF. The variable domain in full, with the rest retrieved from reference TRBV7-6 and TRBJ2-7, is GAGVSQSPRYKVTKRGQDVALRCDPISGHVSLYWYRQALGQGPEFLTYFNYEAQQDKSGLPNDRFSAERPEGSISTLTIQRTEQRDSAMYRCASSPRGDYEQYFGPGTRLTVT.

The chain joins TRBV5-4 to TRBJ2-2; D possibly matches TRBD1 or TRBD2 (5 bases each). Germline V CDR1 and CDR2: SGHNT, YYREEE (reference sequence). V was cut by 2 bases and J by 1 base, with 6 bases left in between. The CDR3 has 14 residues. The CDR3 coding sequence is TGTGCCAGCAGCTTTGGGGGGAACACCGGGGAGCTGTTTTTT. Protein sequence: CASSFGGNTGELFF. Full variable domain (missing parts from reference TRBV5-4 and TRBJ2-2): ETGVTQSPTHLIKTRGQQVTLRCSSQSGHNTVSWYQQALGQGPQFIFQYYREEENGRGNFPPRFSGLQFPNYSSELNVNALELDDSALYLCASSFGGNTGELFFGEGSRLTVL.

The CDR3 region is CASSQDPIYEQYF. For the CDR3, the DNA is TGTGCCAGCAGCCAAGACCCCATCTACGAGCAGTACTTC. The chain is built from TRBV14 and TRBJ2-7; D gene uncertain. From germline, CDR1 is SGHDN and CDR2 FVKESK. This CDR3 has 13 amino acids. Between the trimmed V and J ends, which lost 0 bases and 3 bases, there was a span of 6 bases.

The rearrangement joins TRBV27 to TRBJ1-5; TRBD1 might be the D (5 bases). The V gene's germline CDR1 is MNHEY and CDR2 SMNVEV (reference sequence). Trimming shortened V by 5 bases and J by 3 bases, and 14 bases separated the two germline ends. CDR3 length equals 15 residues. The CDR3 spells CASSRTTGPNQPQHF. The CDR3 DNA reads TGTGCCAGCAGTCGGACAACAGGCCCCAATCAGCCCCAGCATTTT.

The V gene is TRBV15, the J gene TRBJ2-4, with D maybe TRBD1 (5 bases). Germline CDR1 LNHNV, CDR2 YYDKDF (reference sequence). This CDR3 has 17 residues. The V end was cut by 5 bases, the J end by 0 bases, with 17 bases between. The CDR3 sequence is CATSVGSPTVAKNIQYF. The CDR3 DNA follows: TGTGCCACCAGCGTAGGATCACCGACAGTAGCCAAAAACATTCAGTACTTC.

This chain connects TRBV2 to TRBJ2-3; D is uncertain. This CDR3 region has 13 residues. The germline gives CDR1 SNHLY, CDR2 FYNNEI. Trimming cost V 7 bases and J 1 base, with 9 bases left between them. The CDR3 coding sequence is TGTGCCAGCAACGATGTAGGCACAGATACGCAGTATTTT. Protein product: CASNDVGTDTQYF. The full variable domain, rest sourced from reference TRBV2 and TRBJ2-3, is EPEVTQTPSHQVTQMGQEVILRCVPISNHLYFYWYRQILGQKVEFLVSFYNNEISEKSEIFDDQFSVERPDGSNFTLKIRSTKLEDSAMYFCASNDVGTDTQYFGPGTRLTVL.

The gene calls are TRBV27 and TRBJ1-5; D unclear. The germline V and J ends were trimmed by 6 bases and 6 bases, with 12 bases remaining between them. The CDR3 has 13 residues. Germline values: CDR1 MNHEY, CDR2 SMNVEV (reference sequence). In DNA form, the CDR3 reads TGTGCCAGCAGACCTATAGAGAGTCAGCCCCAGCATTTT. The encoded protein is CASRPIESQPQHF.

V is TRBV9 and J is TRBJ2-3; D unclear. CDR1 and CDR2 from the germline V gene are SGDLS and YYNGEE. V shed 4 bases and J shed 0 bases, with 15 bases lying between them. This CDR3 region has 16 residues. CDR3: CASSLLGRMSTDTQYF. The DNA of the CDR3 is TGTGCCAGCAGCTTACTCGGCAGGATGAGCACAGATACGCAGTATTTT.

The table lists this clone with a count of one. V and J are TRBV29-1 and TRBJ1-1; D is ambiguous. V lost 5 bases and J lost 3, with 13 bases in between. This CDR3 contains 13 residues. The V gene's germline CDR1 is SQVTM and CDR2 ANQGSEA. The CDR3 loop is CSVRTRWDTEAFF. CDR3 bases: TGCAGCGTTCGTACCCGTTGGGACACTGAAGCTTTCTTT.

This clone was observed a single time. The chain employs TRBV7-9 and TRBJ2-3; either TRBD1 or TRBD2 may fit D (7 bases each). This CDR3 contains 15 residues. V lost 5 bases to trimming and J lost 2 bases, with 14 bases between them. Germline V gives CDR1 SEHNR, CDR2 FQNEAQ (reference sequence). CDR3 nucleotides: TGTGCCAGCAGCCCAGGGGGGGAGAACACAGATACGCAGTATTTT. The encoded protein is CASSPGGENTDTQYF.

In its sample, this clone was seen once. CDR3 nucleotide sequence: TGTGCCATCAGTGACCAGGGACCGTTCCGTGAAGCTTTCTTT. As protein: CAISDQGPFREAFF. V is TRBV10-3 and J is TRBJ1-1; TRBD1 might be the D (5 bases). Germline V gives CDR1 ENHRY, CDR2 SYGVKD. V was shortened by 3 bases and J by 7 bases, with 15 bases between the two germline ends. The CDR3 loop spans 14 amino acids.

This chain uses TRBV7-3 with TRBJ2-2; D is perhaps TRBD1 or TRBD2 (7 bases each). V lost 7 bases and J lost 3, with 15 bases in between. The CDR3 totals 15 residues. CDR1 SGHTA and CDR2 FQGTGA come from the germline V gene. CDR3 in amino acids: CASTRGGGYTGELFF. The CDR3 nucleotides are TGTGCCAGCACCCGGGGAGGGGGCTACACCGGGGAGCTGTTTTTT.

The CDR3 is CASSLLPRANYGYTF. The CDR3 DNA follows: TGTGCCAGCAGCTTGTTACCCAGGGCGAACTATGGCTACACCTTC. The chain combines TRBV5-6 with TRBJ1-2; D is perhaps TRBD1 (5 bases). Germline values: CDR1 SGHDT, CDR2 YYEEEE. The CDR3 extends over 15 amino acids. Trimming took 1 base from V and 2 from J, leaving 12 bases between them.

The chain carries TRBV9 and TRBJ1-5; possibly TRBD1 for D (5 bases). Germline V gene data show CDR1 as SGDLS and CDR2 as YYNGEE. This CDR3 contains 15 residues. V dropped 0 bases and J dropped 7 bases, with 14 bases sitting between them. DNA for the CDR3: TGTGCCAGCAGCGTAGGGGGCGGGGAGGGCCAGCCCCAGCATTTT. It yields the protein CASSVGGGEGQPQHF.

The CDR3 bases are TGCGCCAGCAGTGATAGGGTCCAGGGTGACGGCTACACCTTC. This translates into CASSDRVQGDGYTF. The rearrangement joins TRBV10-2 to TRBJ1-2; tentative D call: TRBD1 (5 bases). The CDR3 runs 14 residues. The germline gives CDR1 WSHSY, CDR2 SAAADI. Trimming shortened V by 3 bases and J by 8 bases, and 16 bases separated the two germline ends.

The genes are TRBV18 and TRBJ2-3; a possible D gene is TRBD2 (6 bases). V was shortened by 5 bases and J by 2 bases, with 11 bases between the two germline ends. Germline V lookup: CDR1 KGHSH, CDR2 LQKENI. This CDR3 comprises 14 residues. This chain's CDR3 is CASSSGQVTDTQYF. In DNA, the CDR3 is TGTGCCAGCTCAAGCGGGCAAGTCACAGATACGCAGTATTTT.

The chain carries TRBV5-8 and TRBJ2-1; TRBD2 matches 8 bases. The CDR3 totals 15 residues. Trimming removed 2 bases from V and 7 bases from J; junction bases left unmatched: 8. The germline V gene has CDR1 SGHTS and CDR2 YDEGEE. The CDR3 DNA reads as TGTGCCAGCAGCTTCTCCGGGACTAGAACGAATGAGCAGTTCTTC. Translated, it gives CASSFSGTRTNEQFF.

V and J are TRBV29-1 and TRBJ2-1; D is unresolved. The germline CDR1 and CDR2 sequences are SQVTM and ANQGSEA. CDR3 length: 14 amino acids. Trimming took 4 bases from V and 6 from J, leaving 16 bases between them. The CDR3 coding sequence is TGCAGCGTTGTTGAGACACCTCGATCCAATGAGCAGTTCTTC. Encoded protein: CSVVETPRSNEQFF.

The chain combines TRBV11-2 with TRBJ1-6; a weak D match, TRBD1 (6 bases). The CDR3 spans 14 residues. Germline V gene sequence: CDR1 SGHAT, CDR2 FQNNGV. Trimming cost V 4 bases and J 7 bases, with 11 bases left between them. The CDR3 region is CASSYPQGNSPLHF. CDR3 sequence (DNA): TGTGCCAGCAGCTACCCTCAGGGGAATTCACCCCTCCACTTT.

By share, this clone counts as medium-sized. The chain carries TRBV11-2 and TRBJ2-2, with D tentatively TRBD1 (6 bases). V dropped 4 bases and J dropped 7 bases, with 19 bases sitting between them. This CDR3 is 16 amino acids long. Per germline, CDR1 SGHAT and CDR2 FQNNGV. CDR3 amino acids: CASSSRWDIGDGELFF. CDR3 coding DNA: TGTGCCAGCAGCTCCCGATGGGACATTGGTGACGGGGAGCTGTTTTTT.